This T cell receptor beta chain was retrieved from a study of cytomegalovirus exposure and HLA in healthy donors. Notes on the study in general: Specific recognition of CMV antigens was confirmed in vitro for a few chains (all CMV-associated). Researchers catalogued approximately 160 TCR beta chains as cytomegalovirus-associated.

Method: immunoSEQ multiplex PCR; TCRdb's copy keeps in-frame clones and lacks some. The table records more than 60,000 clones, roughly 90% of them present only once. About this clone: What it binds is unknown.

V gave up 6 bases and J gave up 0 bases, with 17 bases separating them. CDR1 is LNHDA and CDR2 is SQIVND in the germline V gene (reference sequence). CDR3 length equals 16 residues. This chain joins TRBV19 and TRBJ1-2; the D gene is possibly TRBD1 (6 bases). The sample comprised PBMCs. The receptor comes from a woman in her late teens or twenties in good health and CMV-seronegative. The CDR3, as DNA: TGTGCCAGTAGGCTAACCGGGACAAGGACTAACTATGGCTACACCTTC. Amino acid sequence: CASRLTGTRTNYGYTF.